This T cell receptor (beta chain) was sequenced in a study of blood T cell repertoires in COVID-19. Study at large: The United States, Italy and Spain were the sources of the acute and convalescent COVID-19 samples. The cDNA or gDNA used as material had been derived from T cells, B-cell-depleted T cells, or PBMCs.

This clone was picked up a small number of times. Germline lookup yields CDR1 MNHNY and CDR2 SVGAGI (reference sequence). V lost 6 bases to trimming and J lost 6 bases; unmatched junction nucleotides: 7. The CDR3 loop spans 14 amino acids. Per the authors' pipeline: Estimation of nucleated cell counts was performed using reference gene primer amplification. Profiled with immunoSEQ multiplex PCR; TCRdb holds only in-frame clones, not every one. D and trimming were read from the DNA, whereas the V and J calls and clone size are those reported in that table. The repertoire has over 150,000 clones, 75% to 80% of them found once; the top ten carry less than 30%.

The TCR sequence derives from a woman between 65 and 79 years old with acute or convalescent COVID-19. Sequenced input: peripheral blood. The chain joins TRBV6-6 to TRBJ2-5; 10 nucleotides line up with TRBD1. The CDR3 DNA reads TGTGCCAGCAGCAAAGGGACAGGGGAAAAGACCCAGTACTTC. It encodes CASSKGTGEKTQYF.